The 2 T cell receptor beta chains given below trace back to one sample, sequenced in a study of OX40 agonist ivuxolimab in advanced cancers. The library was prepared using the immunoSEQ multiplex PCR assay. TCRdb retrieved this table from immuneACCESS and kept in-frame rearrangements only. Not all clones are present; in checked studies, unresolved V genes account for under half, and no reason is known for the remainder. Recorded for this sample are around 65,000 clones; roughly 90% of them occurred a single time. The ten largest clones capture about 11% of the sample. Sample: CD4+ or CD8+ T cells sorted from blood, taken in a trial of the OX40 agonist ivuxolimab. The origin of the receptors is an adult with an advanced solid tumor such as melanoma, head and neck, liver or kidney cancer.

V gene TRBV6-1 combines with J gene TRBJ2-1, with no clear D. V was pared by 0 bases and J by 6 bases, with 12 bases between. CDR1 and CDR2 (germline): MNHNS, SASEGT. This CDR3 is built from 15 residues. The CDR3 region is CASSEAGANGNEQFF. CDR3 DNA sequence: TGTGCCAGCAGTGAAGCCGGCGCCAACGGCAATGAGCAGTTCTTC.

The CDR3 coding sequence is TGCAGTGTGCTAAACCAAGAGACCCAGTACTTC. Amino acid sequence: CSVLNQETQYF. The V and J genes are TRBV20-1 and TRBJ2-5; D unresolved. The V end was cut by 7 bases, the J end by 0 bases, with 6 bases between. This CDR3 is 11 amino acids long. Germline CDR1 and CDR2: DFQATT and SNEGSKA (reference sequence).